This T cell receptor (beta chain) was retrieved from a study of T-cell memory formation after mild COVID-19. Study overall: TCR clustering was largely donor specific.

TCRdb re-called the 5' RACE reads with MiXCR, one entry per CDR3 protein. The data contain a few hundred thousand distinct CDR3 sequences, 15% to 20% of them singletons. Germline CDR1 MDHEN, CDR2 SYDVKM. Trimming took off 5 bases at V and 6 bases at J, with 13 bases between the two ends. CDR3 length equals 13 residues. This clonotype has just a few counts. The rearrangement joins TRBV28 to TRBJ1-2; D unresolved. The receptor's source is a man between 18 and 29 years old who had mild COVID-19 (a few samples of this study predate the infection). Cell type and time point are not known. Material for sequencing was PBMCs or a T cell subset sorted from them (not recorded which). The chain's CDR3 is CASSLGFSNGYTF. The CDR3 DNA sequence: TGTGCCAGCAGTCTAGGGTTTTCGAATGGCTACACCTTC.